The 3 T cell receptor beta chains listed next were all sequenced from one sample in a study of blood T cell repertoires in COVID-19. This table comes from immunoSEQ multiplex PCR, and its TCRdb copy is limited to in-frame clones, with some not included. The data contain approximately 100,000 clones, 70% to 75% of them singletons. The specimen sequenced was peripheral blood. All receptors derive from a human donor with acute or convalescent COVID-19. The donor label of this sample is uncertain.

V is TRBV21-1 and J is TRBJ2-7; TRBD1, the table's D call, lacks a check against the DNA. TRBV21-1 is deemed a pseudogene. The CDR3 has 15 amino acids. The CDR3 nucleotides read TGTGCCAGCAGCAGCCGACCGACAGAAATCTACGAGCAGTACGTC. Translation gives CASSSRPTEIYEQYV.

J is TRBJ2-7 and V is TRBV2; D possibly corresponds to TRBD2 (6 bases). CDR1 is SNHLY, CDR2 FYNNEI, per germline. The CDR3 is 14 amino acids. The CDR3 loop reads CAGSLFAGRGEQYV. The DNA of the CDR3 is TGTGCCGGCAGTTTGTTCGCAGGTCGGGGGGAGCAGTACGTC.

J is TRBJ1-2 and V is TRBV5-5; D gene ambiguous. Trimming shortened V by 2 bases and J by 1 base, and 9 bases separated the two germline ends. Germline CDR1 reads SGHKS; CDR2 reads YYEKEE (reference sequence). The CDR3 has 14 amino acids. The CDR3 nucleotides read TGTGCCAGCAGCTTAAAACAGTATAACTATGGCTACACCTTC. As protein: CASSLKQYNYGYTF. Together with reference TRBV5-5 and TRBJ1-2, the CDR3 gives the full variable domain: DAGVTQSPTHLIKTRGQQVTLRCSPISGHKSVSWYQQVLGQGPQFIFQYYEKEERGRGNFPDRFSARQFPNYSSELNVNALLLGDSALYLCASSLKQYNYGYTFGSGTRLTVV.